Listed below are T cell receptor beta chains from one sample, sequenced in a study of cytomegalovirus exposure and HLA in healthy donors. The assay was immunoSEQ multiplex PCR, and TCRdb's table has in-frame clones only and misses some. The data hold 95,000 to 150,000 clones, with roughly 93% observed a single time. Sequencing was performed on PBMCs. The receptors stem from a woman in her late teens or twenties in good health and CMV-seronegative. The CDR3 runs from the conserved cysteine through the conserved F or W. A D gene is named only where the DNA matches it firmly. Clone sizes are given selectively: once, few, many, or a class where the clone is expanded.

d_gene	v_gene	j_gene	abundance	CDR3aa	CDR3nt
TRBD1	TRBV11-3	TRBJ2-7	-	CASSDRGYEQYF	TGTGCCAGCAGCGACAGGGGCTACGAGCAGTACTTC
TRBD2	TRBV18	TRBJ2-5	once	CASSRSLAGTEQETQYF	TGTGCCAGCTCACGAAGCCTAGCGGGGACCGAACAAGAGACCCAGTACTTC
-	TRBV27	TRBJ1-5	-	CASTKQGSNQPQHF	TGTGCCAGCACAAAACAGGGAAGCAATCAGCCCCAGCATTTT
TRBD2	TRBV27	TRBJ2-7	-	CATNSRAGVGYEQYF	TGTGCCACCAATTCCCGAGCGGGAGTAGGTTACGAGCAGTACTTC
-	TRBV6-5	TRBJ1-3	-	CASSPQGSGNTIYF	TGTGCCAGCAGCCCACAGGGTTCTGGAAACACCATATATTTT
-	TRBV6-1	TRBJ1-2	once	CASRAVVGANYGYTF	TGTGCCAGCAGGGCCGTCGTGGGGGCGAACTATGGCTACACCTTC
TRBD2	TRBV4-2	TRBJ2-7	-	CASSQNSGESYEQYF	TGTGCCAGCAGCCAAAATAGCGGGGAATCCTACGAGCAGTACTTC
-	TRBV6-6	TRBJ2-1	-	CASSVGLVYNEQFF	TGTGCCAGCAGTGTGGGACTCGTCTACAATGAGCAGTTCTTC
TRBD2	TRBV6-7	TRBJ2-7	-	CASSSPASLADPYEQYF	TGTGCCAGCAGTTCCCCTGCTTCCCTAGCGGATCCCTACGAGCAGTACTTC
TRBD1	TRBV6-5	TRBJ1-5	-	CASRQLQGAGQPQHF	TGTGCCAGCAGGCAGCTACAGGGGGCAGGTCAGCCCCAGCATTTT
TRBD2	TRBV5-1	TRBJ2-3	-	CASSLGASGRTDTQYF	TGCGCCAGCAGCTTGGGGGCTAGCGGGAGGACAGATACGCAGTATTTT
-	TRBV28	TRBJ1-4	-	CASSRGGGLDEKLFF	TGTGCCAGCAGCCGAGGGGGAGGGTTGGATGAAAAACTGTTTTTT
-	TRBV2	TRBJ1-1	-	CASRGGRENTEAFF	TGTGCCAGCAGGGGGGGAAGGGAGAACACTGAAGCTTTCTTT
TRBD1	TRBV28	TRBJ1-5	-	CASSFGQGGSQPQHF	TGTGCCAGCAGTTTTGGACAGGGAGGCAGTCAGCCCCAGCATTTT
-	TRBV4-1	TRBJ2-7	-	CASSHPSTPSSSYEQYF	TGCGCCAGCAGCCATCCCTCGACTCCTTCCAGCTCCTACGAGCAGTACTTC
TRBD1	TRBV6-1	TRBJ2-7	-	CASSQQGGAYEQYF	TGTGCCAGCAGTCAACAGGGGGGAGCCTACGAGCAGTACTTC
-	TRBV19	TRBJ1-4	-	CASGGGVSYEKLFF	TGTGCCAGCGGCGGGGGGGTTAGTTATGAAAAACTGTTTTTT
TRBD2	TRBV4-2	TRBJ2-5	-	CASSPGLAQIEETQYF	TGTGCCAGCAGCCCTGGACTAGCTCAGATTGAAGAGACCCAGTACTTC
TRBD1	TRBV29-1	TRBJ2-7	-	CSVVGTGGYEQYF	TGCAGCGTTGTGGGGACAGGGGGCTACGAGCAGTACTTC
-	TRBV11-2	TRBJ1-2	-	CASSPFGQIFNYGYTF	TGTGCCAGCAGCCCATTCGGACAGATATTTAACTATGGCTACACCTTC
-	TRBV10-3	TRBJ2-7	-	CAISESAEQYF	TGTGCCATCAGTGAGAGCGCCGAGCAGTACTTC
-	TRBV11-2	TRBJ1-2	-	CASLTQGGYTF	TGTGCCAGCCTGACGCAGGGTGGCTACACCTTC
-	TRBV5-1	TRBJ2-5	-	CASSLARASTETQYF	TGCGCCAGCAGCTTGGCCCGGGCTAGCACGGAGACCCAGTACTTC
-	TRBV6-6	TRBJ2-5	-	CAMGRGETQYF	TGTGCCATGGGGAGGGGGGAGACCCAGTACTTC
-	TRBV5-8	TRBJ2-3	once	CASSRDWAGADTQYF	TGTGCCAGCAGTCGGGACTGGGCTGGGGCAGATACGCAGTATTTT
TRBD1	TRBV4-1	TRBJ2-7	-	CASSLEGASYEQYF	TGCGCCAGCAGCCTAGAGGGGGCTTCCTACGAGCAGTACTTC
-	TRBV11-2	TRBJ1-1	-	CASSPTLNRRDTEAFF	TGTGCCAGCAGCCCGACCCTGAATCGTCGGGACACTGAAGCTTTCTTT
-	TRBV19	TRBJ2-7	-	CASSIGTSSYEQYF	TGTGCCAGTAGTATAGGTACCAGCTCCTACGAGCAGTACTTC
-	TRBV2	TRBJ1-1	-	CASSEQGNTEAFF	TGTGCCAGCAGTGAACAGGGCAACACTGAAGCTTTCTTT
TRBD2	TRBV28	TRBJ2-5	once	CASSPPPGTSGQETQYF	TGTGCCAGCAGTCCACCCCCGGGGACTAGCGGGCAAGAGACCCAGTACTTC
TRBD2	TRBV28	TRBJ2-5	-	CAAEAGGSQETQYF	TGTGCCGCCGAAGCGGGGGGGAGCCAAGAGACCCAGTACTTC
-	TRBV6-6	TRBJ2-6	-	CASNQRGRANVLTF	TGTGCCAGCAATCAAAGGGGTAGGGCCAACGTCCTGACTTTC
-	TRBV7-8	TRBJ2-3	-	CASSSGGRDTQYF	TGTGCCAGCAGCTCAGGGGGGAGGGATACGCAGTATTTT
-	TRBV5-6	TRBJ2-7	-	CASSDEVDWNEQYF	TGTGCCAGCAGCGATGAGGTGGATTGGAACGAGCAGTACTTC
-	TRBV5-4	TRBJ2-1	-	CASNGYRDSQGNEQFF	TGTGCCAGCAACGGGTATCGGGACTCCCAAGGTAATGAGCAGTTCTTC
-	TRBV19	TRBJ2-7	-	CASSIPGNYEQYF	TGTGCCAGTAGTATCCCCGGTAACTACGAGCAGTACTTC
-	TRBV4-2	TRBJ2-2	-	CASSQDQFRGRGGELFF	TGTGCCAGCAGCCAAGATCAGTTCAGGGGTCGGGGCGGGGAGCTGTTTTTT
-	TRBV6-5	TRBJ1-4	-	CASSYSGSLSEKLFF	TGTGCCAGCAGTTACTCGGGGAGTTTAAGCGAAAAACTGTTTTTT
TRBD2	TRBV2	TRBJ2-3	few	CASSSIPSGIVDTQYF	TGTGCCAGCAGTTCTATCCCTAGCGGGATTGTAGATACGCAGTATTTT
-	TRBV12-5	TRBJ1-2	-	CASGPLHIGGYTF	TGTGCTAGTGGTCCCCTTCACATCGGGGGCTACACCTTC
-	TRBV4-1	TRBJ2-7	once	CASSLALAGEQYF	TGCGCCAGCAGCCTGGCCCTAGCCGGCGAGCAGTACTTC
TRBD1	TRBV10-3	TRBJ2-7	-	CATEGQTYEQYF	TGTGCCACCGAGGGACAGACCTACGAGCAGTACTTC
-	TRBV9	TRBJ1-2	-	CASSPTSSEGGYTF	TGTGCCAGCAGCCCAACTTCCTCCGAGGGCGGCTACACCTTC
TRBD1	TRBV6-1	TRBJ2-7	-	CASRSPGQGSDEQYF	TGTGCCAGCAGAAGCCCGGGACAGGGGTCGGACGAGCAGTACTTC